Each of the 15 T cell receptor beta chains below was sequenced from the same sample in a study of blood T cell repertoires in COVID-19. The protocol was immunoSEQ multiplex PCR, while the TCRdb copy is restricted to in-frame clones and leaves out a portion. The profile shows 150,000 to 200,000 clones, about 88% of them singletons. Material: peripheral blood. The receptors were sampled from a woman aged 80 or over in a cohort sampled during active or convalescent COVID-19.

This rearrangement joins TRBV4-1 to TRBJ2-2; TRBD1 might be the D (5 bases). CDR3 length: 17 residues. The V gene lost 1 base and the J gene lost 0 bases, with 12 bases spanning the gap. Germline CDR1 reads MGHRA; CDR2 reads YSYEKL. The CDR3 here is CASSQVRLGANTGELFF. CDR3 nucleotide sequence: TGCGCCAGCAGCCAAGTACGGTTAGGGGCGAACACCGGGGAGCTGTTTTTT.

This clone was seen only once. V is TRBV27 and J is TRBJ1-1, with D unclear. CDR3 length: 13 amino acids. Germline assignment: CDR1 MNHEY and CDR2 SMNVEV (reference sequence). V was trimmed by 7 bases and J by 1 base, leaving 10 bases between them. DNA for the CDR3: TGTGCCAGCACCCCTCGACAGAACACTGAAGCTTTCTTT. This translates into CASTPRQNTEAFF.

The rearrangement joins TRBV24-1 to TRBJ2-1, with 8 bases that match TRBD1. This CDR3 spans 15 amino acids. CDR1 is KGHDR and CDR2 is SFDVKD in the germline V gene. V trimming: 4 bases; J trimming: 3 bases; junction bases outside the gene matches: 4. The DNA for the CDR3 is TGTGCCACCAGTGAAACCGGGACAGGCTACAATGAGCAGTTCTTC. Its protein is CATSETGTGYNEQFF.

The chain recombines TRBV4-2 with TRBJ2-4; tentative D call: TRBD2 (6 bases). The CDR3 extends over 17 amino acids. Germline assignment: CDR1 LGHNA and CDR2 YNFKEQ. The V and J ends lost 4 bases and 6 bases respectively, with 22 bases between them. CDR3 amino acids: CASSPERGTLGINIQYF. DNA for the CDR3: TGTGCCAGCAGCCCAGAACGAGGGACTTTGGGAATAAACATTCAGTACTTC.

The chain recombines TRBV2 with TRBJ1-1; 8 bases agree with TRBD1. V gave up 10 bases and J gave up 8 bases; unmatched junction bases: 6. This CDR3 comprises 11 residues. From germline, CDR1 is SNHLY and CDR2 FYNNEI. DNA of the CDR3: TGTGCCATCTGGACAGGGCCAGAAGCTTTCTTT. Its protein is CAIWTGPEAFF.

The V call is TRBV9, the J call TRBJ2-7; D is possibly TRBD2 (5 bases). This CDR3 has 14 amino acids. V was shortened by 1 base and J by 1 base, with 9 bases between the two germline ends. From germline, CDR1 is SGDLS and CDR2 YYNGEE. Here the CDR3 reads CASSVRWESYEQYF. The CDR3 nucleotides are TGTGCCAGCAGCGTACGGTGGGAGTCCTACGAGCAGTACTTC.

This clone was seen a single time. The chain is built from TRBV6-5 and TRBJ2-5; 13 bases line up with TRBD2. The trim removed 10 bases at V and 2 bases at J, leaving 7 bases unmatched. The germline V gene has CDR1 MNHEY and CDR2 SVGAGI. The CDR3 length is 15 residues. CDR3 loop: CATDPGLAGQETQYF. CDR3 sequence (DNA): TGTGCCACTGACCCGGGACTAGCGGGACAAGAGACCCAGTACTTC.

The chain joins TRBV5-1 to TRBJ2-1, with a tentative D call TRBD2 (5 bases). The CDR3 contains 13 residues. Germline V gene data show CDR1 as SGHRS and CDR2 as YFSETQ. Trimming removed 4 bases at V and 6 bases at J, with 11 bases between. Here the CDR3 reads CASSPGMGNEQFF. CDR3 DNA sequence: TGCGCCAGCAGCCCCGGGATGGGCAATGAGCAGTTCTTC.

The gene calls are TRBV27 and TRBJ1-3, with D unclear. With 6 bases removed from V and 0 bases from J, the gap between germline ends came to 9 bases. Germline V gene lookup returns CDR1 MNHEY and CDR2 SMNVEV (reference sequence). This CDR3 is built from 14 residues. CDR3 sequence reads: CASSPMSSGNTIYF. The DNA of the CDR3 is TGTGCCAGCAGCCCCATGTCCTCTGGAAACACCATATATTTT.

V and J are TRBV3-1 (or the pseudogene TRBV3-2) and TRBJ2-3; 9 positions agree with TRBD2. The V gene end was trimmed by 7 bases and the J gene end by 5 bases; junction bases not matched to a gene: 13. Germline-derived CDR1 and CDR2 are LGHDT and YNNKEL (reference sequence). This CDR3 has 16 residues. CDR3 sequence (DNA): TGTGCCAGCACCCCGACTAGCGGAACTTGGAGAGATACGCAGTATTTT. This codes for CASTPTSGTWRDTQYF.

This clone was seen a single time. This chain links TRBV28 with TRBJ1-2, with 9 bases that match TRBD1. Germline CDR1 is MDHEN and CDR2 is SYDVKM. This CDR3 region has 13 residues. The trim removed 6 bases at V and 4 bases at J, leaving 3 bases unmatched. CDR3: CASRRDRVYGYTF. DNA of the CDR3: TGTGCCAGCAGAAGGGACAGGGTCTATGGCTACACCTTC.

V usage is TRBV6-5 and J usage is TRBJ1-1; no definite D call. There are 15 residues in the CDR3. Germline V gene lookup returns CDR1 MNHEY and CDR2 SVGAGI. V lost 1 base and J 0 bases, leaving 9 bases between the germline ends. CDR3 coding DNA: TGTGCCAGCAGTTACTTCAGGATCATGAACACTGAAGCTTTCTTT. It codes for CASSYFRIMNTEAFF.

This clone has just one count. The gene calls are TRBV5-1 and TRBJ2-2, with TRBD2 matching over 9 bases. CDR3 length: 15 residues. The J segment lost 4 bases and the V segment lost 2 bases, leaving 3 bases of the junction unmatched. Germline CDR1 SGHRS, CDR2 YFSETQ. The CDR3 nucleotides read TGCGCCAGCAGCTTTAGCGGGAGTGGCACCGGGGAGCTGTTTTTT. Its protein is CASSFSGSGTGELFF.

The J gene is TRBJ2-7, the V gene TRBV7-8; 7 nucleotides agree with TRBD1. Germline V gives CDR1 SGHVS, CDR2 FQNEAQ. V was clipped by 7 bases and J by 5 bases; unmatched bases: 11. This CDR3 comprises 14 residues. In nucleotides, the CDR3 is TGTGCCAGCACATCGAGGGGGCCGAGACACGAGCAGTACTTC. This gives the protein CASTSRGPRHEQYF.

The rearrangement joins TRBV4-1 to TRBJ1-6, with D perhaps matching TRBD1 (5 bases). The CDR3 extends over 17 amino acids. The germline V gene encodes CDR1 MGHRA and CDR2 YSYEKL. V was shortened by 3 bases and J by 10 bases, with 22 bases between the two germline ends. The CDR3 sequence is CASSQETSGTAWSPLHF. The CDR3 nucleotides are TGCGCCAGCAGCCAGGAGACCTCGGGGACTGCCTGGTCACCCCTCCACTTT.